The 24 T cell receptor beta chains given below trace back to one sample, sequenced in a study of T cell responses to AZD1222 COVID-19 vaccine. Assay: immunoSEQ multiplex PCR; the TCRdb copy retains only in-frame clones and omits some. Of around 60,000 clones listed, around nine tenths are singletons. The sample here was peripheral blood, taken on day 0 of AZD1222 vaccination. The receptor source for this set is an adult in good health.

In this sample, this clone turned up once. CDR3 nucleotide sequence: TGTGCCAGCAGCTTAGCGGGAGGAGCTGGGGCCAACGTCCTGACTTTC. Its translation: CASSLAGGAGANVLTF. V is TRBV7-6 and J is TRBJ2-6, with TRBD2 as a possible D gene (6 bases). In germline, CDR1 is SGHVS, CDR2 FNYEAQ. The CDR3 consists of 16 residues. V lost 0 bases and J 2 bases, leaving 8 bases between the germline ends.

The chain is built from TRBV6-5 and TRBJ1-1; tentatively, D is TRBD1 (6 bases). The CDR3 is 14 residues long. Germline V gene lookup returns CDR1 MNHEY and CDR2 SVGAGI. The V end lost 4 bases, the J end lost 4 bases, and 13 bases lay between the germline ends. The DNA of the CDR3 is TGTGCCAGCAGTTCGGCAGGGGCGGGCACTGAAGCTTTCTTT. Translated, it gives CASSSAGAGTEAFF.

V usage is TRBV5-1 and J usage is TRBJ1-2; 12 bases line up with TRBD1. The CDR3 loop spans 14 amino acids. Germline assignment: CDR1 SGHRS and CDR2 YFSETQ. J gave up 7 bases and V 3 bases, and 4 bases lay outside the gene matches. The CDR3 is CASSSRDRGLGYTF. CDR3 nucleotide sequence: TGCGCCAGCAGCTCCCGGGACAGGGGGCTTGGCTACACCTTC. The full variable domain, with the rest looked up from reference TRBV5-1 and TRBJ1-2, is KAGVTQTPRYLIKTRGQQVTLSCSPISGHRSVSWYQQTPGQGLQFLFEYFSETQRNKGNFPGRFSGRQFSNSRSEMNVSTLELGDSALYLCASSSRDRGLGYTFGSGTRLTVV.

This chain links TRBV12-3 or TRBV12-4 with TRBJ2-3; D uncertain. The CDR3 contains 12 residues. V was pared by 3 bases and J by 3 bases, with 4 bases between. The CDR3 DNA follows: TGTGCCAGCAGTTTTGGTACAGATACGCAGTATTTT. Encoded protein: CASSFGTDTQYF.

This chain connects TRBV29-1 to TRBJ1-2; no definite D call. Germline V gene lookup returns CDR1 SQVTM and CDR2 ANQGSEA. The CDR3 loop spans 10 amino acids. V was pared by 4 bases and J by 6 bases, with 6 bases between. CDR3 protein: CSVAGDGYTF. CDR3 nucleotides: TGCAGCGTTGCTGGGGATGGCTACACCTTC.

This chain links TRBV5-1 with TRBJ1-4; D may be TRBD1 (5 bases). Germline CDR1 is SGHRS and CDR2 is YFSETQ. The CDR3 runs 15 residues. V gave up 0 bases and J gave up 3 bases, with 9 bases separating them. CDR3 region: CASSLAGVPNEKLFF. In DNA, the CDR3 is TGCGCCAGCAGCTTGGCGGGGGTACCTAATGAAAAACTGTTTTTT.

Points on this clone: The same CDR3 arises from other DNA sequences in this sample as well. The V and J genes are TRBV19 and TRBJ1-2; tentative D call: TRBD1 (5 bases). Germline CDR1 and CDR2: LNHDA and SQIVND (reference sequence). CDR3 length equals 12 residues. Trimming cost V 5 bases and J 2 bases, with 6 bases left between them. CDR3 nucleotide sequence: TGTGCCAGTAGTGGACAAAACTATGGCTACACCTTC. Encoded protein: CASSGQNYGYTF. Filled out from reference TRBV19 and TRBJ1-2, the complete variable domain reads DGGITQSPKYLFRKEGQNVTLSCEQNLNHDAMYWYRQDPGQGLRLIYYSQIVNDFQKGDIAEGYSVSREKKESFPLTVTSAQKNPTAFYLCASSGQNYGYTFGSGTRLTVV.

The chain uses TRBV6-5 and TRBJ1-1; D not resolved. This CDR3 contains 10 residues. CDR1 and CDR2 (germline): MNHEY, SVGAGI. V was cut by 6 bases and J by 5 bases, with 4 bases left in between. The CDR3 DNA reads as TGTGCCAGCAGAGGGACTGAAGCTTTCTTT. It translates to CASRGTEAFF.

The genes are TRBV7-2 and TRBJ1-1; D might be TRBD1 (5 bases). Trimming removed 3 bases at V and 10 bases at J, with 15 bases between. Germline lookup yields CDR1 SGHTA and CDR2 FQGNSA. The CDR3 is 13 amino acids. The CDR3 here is CASSLGRVSVAFF. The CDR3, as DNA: TGTGCCAGCAGCTTGGGACGGGTATCGGTAGCTTTCTTT.

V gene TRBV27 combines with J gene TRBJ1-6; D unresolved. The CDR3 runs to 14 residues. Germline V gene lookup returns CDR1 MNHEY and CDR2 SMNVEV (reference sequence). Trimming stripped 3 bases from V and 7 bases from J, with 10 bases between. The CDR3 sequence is CASSFWVDNSPLHF. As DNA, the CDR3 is TGTGCCAGCAGTTTTTGGGTGGACAATTCACCCCTCCACTTT.

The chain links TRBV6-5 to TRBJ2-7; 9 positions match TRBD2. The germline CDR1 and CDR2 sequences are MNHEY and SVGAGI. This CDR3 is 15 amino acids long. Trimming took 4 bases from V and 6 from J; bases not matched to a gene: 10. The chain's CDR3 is CASSFLEGGGAEQYF. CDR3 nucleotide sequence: TGTGCCAGCAGTTTCCTTGAGGGCGGGGGGGCCGAGCAGTACTTC.

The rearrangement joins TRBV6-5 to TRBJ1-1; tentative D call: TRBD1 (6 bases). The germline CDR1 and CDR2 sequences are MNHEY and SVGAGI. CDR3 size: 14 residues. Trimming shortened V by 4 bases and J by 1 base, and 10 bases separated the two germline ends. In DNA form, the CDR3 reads TGTGCCAGCAGTTCACAGGGAAGGAACACTGAAGCTTTCTTT. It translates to CASSSQGRNTEAFF.

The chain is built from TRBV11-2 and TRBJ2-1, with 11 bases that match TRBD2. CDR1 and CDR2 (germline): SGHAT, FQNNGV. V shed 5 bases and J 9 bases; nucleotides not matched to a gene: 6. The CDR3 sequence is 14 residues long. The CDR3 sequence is CASSELAGVGEQFF. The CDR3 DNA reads TGTGCCAGCAGCGAACTAGCGGGGGTGGGTGAGCAGTTCTTC.

The chain's CDR3 is CASSTSGANVLTF. The CDR3 DNA sequence: TGTGCCAGCAGCACGTCTGGGGCCAACGTCCTGACTTTC. The V gene is TRBV7-9, the J gene TRBJ2-6, with D uncertain. The CDR3 contains 13 residues. The V gene lost 5 bases and the J gene lost 1 base, with 3 bases spanning the gap. The germline V gene encodes CDR1 SEHNR and CDR2 FQNEAQ (reference sequence).

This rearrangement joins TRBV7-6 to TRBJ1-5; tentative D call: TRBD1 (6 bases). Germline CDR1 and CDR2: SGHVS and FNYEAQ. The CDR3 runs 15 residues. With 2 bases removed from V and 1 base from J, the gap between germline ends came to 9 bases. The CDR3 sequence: CASSLTGQSNQPQHF. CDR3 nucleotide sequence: TGTGCCAGCAGCTTAACAGGGCAAAGCAATCAGCCCCAGCATTTT. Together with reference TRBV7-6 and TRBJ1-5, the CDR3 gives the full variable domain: GAGVSQSPRYKVTKRGQDVALRCDPISGHVSLYWYRQALGQGPEFLTYFNYEAQQDKSGLPNDRFSAERPEGSISTLTIQRTEQRDSAMYRCASSLTGQSNQPQHFGDGTRLSIL.

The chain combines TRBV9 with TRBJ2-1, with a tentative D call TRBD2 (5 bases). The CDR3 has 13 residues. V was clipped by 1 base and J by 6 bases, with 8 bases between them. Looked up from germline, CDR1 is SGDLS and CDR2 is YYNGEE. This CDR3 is CASSVSGGNEQFF. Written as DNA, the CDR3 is TGTGCCAGCAGCGTATCCGGAGGCAATGAGCAGTTCTTC.

The CDR3 loop is CASSKSVTRSANEQFF. For the CDR3, the DNA is TGTGCCAGCAGCAAAAGTGTGACTAGATCGGCCAATGAGCAGTTCTTC. The chain uses TRBV7-2 and TRBJ2-1; D perhaps matches TRBD2 (6 bases). The CDR3 extends over 16 amino acids. Trimming took 5 bases from V and 6 from J, leaving 20 bases between them. Germline CDR1 and CDR2: SGHTA and FQGNSA.

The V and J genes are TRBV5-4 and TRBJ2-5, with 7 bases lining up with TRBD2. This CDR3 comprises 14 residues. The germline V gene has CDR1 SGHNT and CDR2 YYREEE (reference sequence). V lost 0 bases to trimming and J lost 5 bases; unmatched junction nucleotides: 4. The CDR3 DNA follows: TGTGCCAGCAGCTTGGGGCTAGCGGCCGAGACCCAGTACTTC. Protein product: CASSLGLAAETQYF.

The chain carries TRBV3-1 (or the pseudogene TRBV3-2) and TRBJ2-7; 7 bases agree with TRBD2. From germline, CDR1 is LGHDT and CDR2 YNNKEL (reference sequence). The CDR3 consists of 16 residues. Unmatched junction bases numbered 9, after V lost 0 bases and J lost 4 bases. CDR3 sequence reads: CASSQDLGGLGYEQYF. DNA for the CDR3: TGTGCCAGCAGCCAAGATCTGGGGGGGTTAGGTTACGAGCAGTACTTC.

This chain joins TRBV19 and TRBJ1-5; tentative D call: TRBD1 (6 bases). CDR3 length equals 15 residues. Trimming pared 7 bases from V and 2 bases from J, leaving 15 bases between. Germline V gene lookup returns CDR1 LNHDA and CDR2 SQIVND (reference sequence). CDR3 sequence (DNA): TGTGCCAGTACAAAGCAGGGGTTCGGCAATCAGCCCCAGCATTTT. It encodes CASTKQGFGNQPQHF.

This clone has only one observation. CDR3 protein: CASILSGGVSSPLHF. Written as DNA, the CDR3 is TGTGCCAGCATTCTCTCAGGAGGGGTTTCTTCACCCCTCCACTTT. The chain links TRBV28 to TRBJ1-6; tentative D call: TRBD1 (5 bases). The V gene lost 7 bases and the J gene lost 9 bases, with 19 bases spanning the gap. Germline assignment: CDR1 MDHEN and CDR2 SYDVKM. This CDR3 spans 15 amino acids.

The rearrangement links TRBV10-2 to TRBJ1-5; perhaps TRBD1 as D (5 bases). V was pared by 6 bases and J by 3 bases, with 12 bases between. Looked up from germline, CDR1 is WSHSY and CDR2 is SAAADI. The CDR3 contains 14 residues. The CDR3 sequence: CASSQAGVNQPQHF. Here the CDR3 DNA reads TGCGCCAGCAGCCAAGCGGGGGTCAATCAGCCCCAGCATTTT.

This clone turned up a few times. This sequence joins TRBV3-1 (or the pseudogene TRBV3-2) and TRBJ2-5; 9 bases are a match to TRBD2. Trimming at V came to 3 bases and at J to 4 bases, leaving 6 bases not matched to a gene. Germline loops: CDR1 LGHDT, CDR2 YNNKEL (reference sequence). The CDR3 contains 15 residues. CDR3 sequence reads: CASSHWRGGRETQYF. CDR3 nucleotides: TGTGCCAGCAGCCACTGGCGGGGGGGCCGAGAGACCCAGTACTTC.

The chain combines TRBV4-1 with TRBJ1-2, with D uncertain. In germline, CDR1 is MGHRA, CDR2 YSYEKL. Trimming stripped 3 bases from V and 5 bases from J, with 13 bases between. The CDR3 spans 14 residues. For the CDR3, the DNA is TGCGCCAGCAGCCACCAAAAGCTCGATTATGGCTACACCTTC. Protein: CASSHQKLDYGYTF.